Shown below are 17 T cell receptor beta chains from a single sample sequenced in a study of blood T cell repertoires in COVID-19. Using immunoSEQ multiplex PCR, the repertoire was profiled, and TCRdb retains in-frame clones only, with some absent. The sample includes about 67,000 clones, 87% seen only once; the top ten take under 9.5%. The sample was peripheral blood. These receptors originate from a man aged 45 to 65 with active COVID-19.

The CDR3 DNA reads TGCAGCGCCGACTTCTACAATGAGCAGTTCTTC. This encodes CSADFYNEQFF. The V and J genes are TRBV29-1 and TRBJ2-1; no clear D. V gave up 7 bases and J gave up 3 bases, with 7 bases separating them. Germline CDR1 and CDR2: SQVTM and ANQGSEA. The length of the CDR3 is 11 residues.

The chain couples TRBV27 to TRBJ2-2; 9 bases map to TRBD2. J gave up 2 bases and V 7 bases, and 11 bases lay outside the gene matches. The CDR3 is 17 amino acids. Germline CDR1 reads MNHEY; CDR2 reads SMNVEV (reference sequence). The CDR3 protein is CASTPRVSGSNTGELFF. CDR3 nucleotide sequence: TGTGCCAGCACCCCCCGAGTTAGCGGGAGTAACACCGGGGAGCTGTTTTTT.

The chain combines TRBV28 with TRBJ1-2, with TRBD1 identical over 12 bases. Unmatched junction bases numbered 9, after V lost 5 bases and J lost 5 bases. From germline, CDR1 is MDHEN and CDR2 SYDVKM. This CDR3 spans 16 amino acids. This CDR3 reads CASSHGTGGNLYGYTF. In DNA form, the CDR3 reads TGTGCCAGCAGTCACGGGACAGGGGGCAATTTGTATGGCTACACCTTC.

The V and J genes are TRBV6-5 and TRBJ2-7; maybe TRBD2 (6 bases). Germline loops: CDR1 MNHEY, CDR2 SVGAGI. V lost 6 bases and J 4 bases, leaving 13 bases between the germline ends. The CDR3 contains 13 residues. For the CDR3, the DNA is TGTGCCAGCAGCCGCGGGACGGCTTACGAGCAGTACTTC. It specifies CASSRGTAYEQYF.

This rearrangement joins TRBV3-1 (or the pseudogene TRBV3-2) to TRBJ2-7, with 7 bases lining up with TRBD1. The CDR3 is 13 amino acids. Trimming removed 4 bases from V and 4 bases from J; junction bases left unmatched: 4. CDR1 is LGHDT and CDR2 is YNNKEL in the germline V gene (reference sequence). CDR3 sequence (DNA): TGTGCCAGCAGCCGTCGACAGGGTTACGAGCAGTACTTC. It is translated as CASSRRQGYEQYF.

This CDR3 is CASSPDSFSYEQYF. CDR3 bases: TGTGCCAGCAGCCCGGACAGTTTCTCCTACGAGCAGTACTTC. The chain carries TRBV6-5 and TRBJ2-7; D perhaps matches TRBD1 (6 bases). Trimming cost V 6 bases and J 0 bases, with 12 bases left between them. The CDR3 is made up of 14 amino acids. Per germline, CDR1 MNHEY and CDR2 SVGAGI.

The CDR3 DNA reads TGTGCCAGCAGCTTTCCGGGACAGGGAAATAATTCACCCCTCCACTTT. Its translation is CASSFPGQGNNSPLHF. J is TRBJ1-6 and V is TRBV5-4; 9 bases align to TRBD1. CDR1 and CDR2 from the germline V gene are SGHNT and YYREEE (reference sequence). The CDR3 spans 16 residues. Trimming at V came to 2 bases and at J to 5 bases, leaving 5 bases not matched to a gene.

In DNA, the CDR3 is TGTGCCAGCAGTGGACAGGGTGGAACTAATGAAAAACTGTTTTTT. Translation gives CASSGQGGTNEKLFF. This rearrangement joins TRBV9 to TRBJ1-4; 8 bases are a match to TRBD1. Germline CDR1 reads SGDLS; CDR2 reads YYNGEE. Trimming took 5 bases from V and 1 from J; bases not matched to a gene: 4. The CDR3 has 15 amino acids.

J is TRBJ2-2 and V is TRBV9; 10 bases align to TRBD1. V shed 3 bases and J 7 bases; nucleotides not matched to a gene: 6. The CDR3 is 15 amino acids. In germline, CDR1 is SGDLS, CDR2 YYNGEE. The CDR3: CASSGRDRGHGELFF. The DNA for the CDR3 is TGTGCCAGCAGCGGCCGGGACAGGGGACACGGGGAGCTGTTTTTT.

The chain employs TRBV30 and TRBJ1-2; D perhaps matches TRBD1 (5 bases). Germline V gene lookup returns CDR1 GTSNPN and CDR2 SVGIG (reference sequence). The CDR3 loop spans 13 amino acids. V was pared by 2 bases and J by 5 bases, with 12 bases between. CDR3 nucleotide sequence: TGTGCCTGGAGTTTGGGGGGAAGATATGGCTACACCTTC. Its translation: CAWSLGGRYGYTF.

This clone was seen a handful of times. The rearrangement uses TRBV6-2 or TRBV6-3 and TRBJ1-1; 12 bases are shared with TRBD1. Germline V gene sequence: CDR1 MNHEY, CDR2 SVGEGT. V shed 0 bases, J shed 0 bases, and the junction held 5 bases outside the gene matches. The CDR3 runs 18 residues. CDR3 amino acids: CASSYSTGTGGLNTEAFF. In DNA, the CDR3 is TGTGCCAGCAGTTACTCCACCGGGACAGGGGGCTTGAACACTGAAGCTTTCTTT.

The V gene is TRBV10-3, the J gene TRBJ1-3; 8 bases map to TRBD1. After removal of 6 bases from V and 4 bases from J, the junction contained 8 bases not matched to a gene. The germline CDR1 and CDR2 sequences are ENHRY and SYGVKD. This CDR3 spans 15 amino acids. In DNA, the CDR3 is TGTGCCATCAGACGTACAGGGGGATCAGGAAACACCATATATTTT. It specifies CAIRRTGGSGNTIYF.

This chain connects TRBV2 to TRBJ1-4, with a weak D call TRBD1 (6 bases). The ends were cut back, 6 bases at V and 7 bases at J, with 12 bases in the middle. Germline CDR1 reads SNHLY; CDR2 reads FYNNEI. The CDR3 contains 13 residues. The CDR3 nucleotides read TGTGCCAGCAGCTACAGGGTGGTTGAAAAACTGTTTTTT. Protein sequence: CASSYRVVEKLFF.

This chain connects TRBV7-9 to TRBJ2-7, with D possibly TRBD2 on 7 matching bases. Trimming took off 5 bases at V and 9 bases at J, with 26 bases between the two ends. CDR3 length equals 16 residues. Germline CDR1 is SEHNR and CDR2 is FQNEAQ (reference sequence). The CDR3 here is CASSPPRGGAPDGQYF. The CDR3 DNA reads TGTGCCAGCAGCCCCCCTAGGGGGGGCGCCCCCGACGGGCAGTACTTC.

This clone was seen only once. The CDR3 is CASSGNMNTEAFF. CDR3 in DNA: TGCGCCAGCAGCGGCAACATGAACACTGAAGCTTTCTTT. The rearrangement links TRBV5-1 to TRBJ1-1; D not certain. Trimming stripped 4 bases from V and 0 bases from J, with 7 bases between. Germline V lookup: CDR1 SGHRS, CDR2 YFSETQ. The CDR3 is made up of 13 amino acids.

This chain uses TRBV5-8 with TRBJ1-4; 8 nucleotides match TRBD1. V was clipped by 4 bases and J by 7 bases; unmatched bases: 15. The CDR3 is 17 residues long. From germline, CDR1 is SGHTS and CDR2 YDEGEE. In nucleotides, the CDR3 is TGTGCCAGCAGCAAACCAATACAGGGGGACGGTGTTGAAAAACTGTTTTTT. The encoded protein is CASSKPIQGDGVEKLFF.

The chain employs TRBV11-2 and TRBJ2-2; D may be TRBD2 (5 bases). The CDR3 has 14 residues. The V gene lost 6 bases and the J gene lost 0 bases, with 8 bases spanning the gap. Germline V gives CDR1 SGHAT, CDR2 FQNNGV. CDR3 nucleotide sequence: TGTGCCAGCAGGACCGGGACGAACACCGGGGAGCTGTTTTTT. Amino acid sequence: CASRTGTNTGELFF.